This T cell receptor (beta chain) is drawn from a study of low-dose radiotherapy and immunotherapy resistance in tumors. The time point denotes: after trial treatment. The treatment here: LDRT plus nivolumab, ipilimumab, low-dose cyclophosphamide and aspirin (RACIN trial). Trimming removed 2 bases from V and 6 bases from J, with 7 bases in between. CDR1 MDHEN and CDR2 SYDVKM come from the germline V gene. The CDR3 loop spans 13 amino acids. TRAV- and TRBV-specific primers, spanning alpha and beta chains, primed first-strand cDNA. The authors amplified TCRs for 20 to 25 PCR cycles with a constant-region primer and a V-primer adapter. TCRdb recomputed calls from the reads with MiXCR, one row per CDR3 protein. This table holds about 97,000 distinct CDR3 sequences, less than 25% found once.

The sequencing used PBMCs, collected after low-dose radiotherapy plus immunotherapy. This clonotype originated in a male donor with prostate cancer. This chain uses TRBV28 with TRBJ2-2; no clear D. CDR3 bases: TGTGCCAGCAGTTTACATCGAGCCGGGGAGCTGTTTTTT. Amino acid sequence: CASSLHRAGELFF.